Listed here are 11 T cell receptor beta chains from one sample, sequenced in a study of CXCR3-negative and CXCR3-positive naive CD8 T cells. UMI-labeled 5' RACE yielded the TRB cDNA libraries. TCRdb reprocessed the 5' RACE reads and stores each CDR3 protein as one record, lacking DNA. The sample table sets out tens of thousands of distinct CDR3 sequences. What was sequenced was memory CD8+ T cells from blood. The receptors were sampled from a human donor in good health. Some clones in this sample may be carry-over from other donors' samples.

V usage is TRBV9 and J usage is TRBJ2-5; the TCRdb D gene call, TRBD1, has no DNA to confirm it. This CDR3 region has 15 residues. Germline V gene data show CDR1 as SGDLS and CDR2 as YYNGEE. Here the CDR3 reads CASSVAVAGVETQYF.

The V call is TRBV7-3, the J call TRBJ1-2; no DNA is available, so the TRBD1 call from TCRdb remains unchecked. Germline V lookup: CDR1 SGHTA, CDR2 FQGTGA. This CDR3 is 13 amino acids long. The CDR3 reads CASSSRQGGGYTF.

This rearrangement joins TRBV6-5 to TRBJ2-1; the D gene TCRdb calls, TRBD2, cannot be checked with no DNA. This CDR3 has 18 residues. Germline CDR1 is MNHEY and CDR2 is SVGAGI. CDR3 sequence reads: CASSYSSLAGGRRDEQFF.

The V call is TRBV7-9, the J call TRBJ2-7. This CDR3 spans 14 amino acids. Germline V gene data show CDR1 as SEHNR and CDR2 as FQNEAQ (reference sequence). The CDR3 sequence: CASSTSGIPYEQYF.

This chain connects TRBV20-1 to TRBJ2-1; as DNA is missing, the TRBD1 call by TCRdb cannot be tested. The CDR3 runs 15 residues. CDR1 is DFQATT and CDR2 is SNEGSKA in the germline V gene (reference sequence). CDR3 region: CSAPQGAPDYNEQFF.

The chain couples TRBV12-3 or TRBV12-4 to TRBJ2-1; TCRdb selects TRBD1, and the lack of DNA leaves this call unchecked. The CDR3 is made up of 15 amino acids. CDR3 protein: CASSLSGGALNEQFF.

V and J are TRBV7-9 and TRBJ2-7; the D call of TRBD1 rests on TCRdb alone, since no DNA is present to check it. Germline CDR1 SEHNR, CDR2 FQNEAQ (reference sequence). CDR3 length equals 15 residues. The CDR3 is CASSEPGQLTYEQYF.

CDR3 in amino acids: CASSSPNTGTVIHTEAFF. The chain couples TRBV7-2 to TRBJ1-1; as DNA is missing, the TRBD1 call by TCRdb cannot be tested. The germline V gene has CDR1 SGHTA and CDR2 FQGNSA. The CDR3 covers 18 residues.

This sequence joins TRBV7-6 and TRBJ2-3; there is no DNA to check the TCRdb D call of TRBD2. CDR1 is SGHVS and CDR2 is FNYEAQ in the germline V gene. The CDR3 extends over 13 amino acids. CDR3 region: CASSLTRGDTQYF.

This chain links TRBV6-6 with TRBJ2-7; TCRdb outputs TRBD2, but without DNA this stays unchecked. There are 14 residues in the CDR3. Germline CDR1 and CDR2: MNHNY and SVGAGI (reference sequence). The CDR3 is CASILADTVGEQYF.

The chain uses TRBV6-1 and TRBJ1-4; TCRdb returns TRBD1, unconfirmable since there is no DNA. There are 14 residues in the CDR3. Germline V gives CDR1 MNHNS, CDR2 SASEGT. The CDR3 loop is CASSEGAGNETLFF.